Listed below are T cell receptor beta chains from one sample, sequenced in a study of blood T cell repertoires in COVID-19. Some clones are missing from TCRdb's copy, which holds only in-frame ones; the method was immunoSEQ multiplex PCR. The sample has 300,000 to 350,000 clones, roughly nine tenths seen once; the top ten hold roughly 3.9%. Material for sequencing was PBMCs or T cells enriched from blood (not recorded which). The receptors were sampled from a woman aged 25 to 39 who had been exposed to COVID-19. Both conserved end residues are part of each CDR3. The D gene is left open where the match is weak. Size tells how often a clone was seen (once, few, many) or the class of an expanded clone, and some rows leave it out.

v_call: TRBV12-1
j_call: TRBJ1-2
clone_size: NA
d_call: NA
cdr3_nt: TGTGCCAGCAGCTTCCTACTCGGACAGGTTGTGTACACCTTC
cdr3_aa: CASSFLLGQVVYTF

v_call: TRBV9
j_call: TRBJ1-2
clone_size: NA
d_call: NA
cdr3_nt: TGTGCCAGCAGCTCCTCAGCGGGGACCCGCTATGGCTACACCTTC
cdr3_aa: CASSSSAGTRYGYTF

v_call: TRBV24-1
j_call: TRBJ2-5
clone_size: NA
d_call: NA
cdr3_nt: TGTGCCACGAAAAGGGGTACCGAGACCCAGTACTTC
cdr3_aa: CATKRGTETQYF

v_call: TRBV15
j_call: TRBJ1-1
clone_size: NA
d_call: NA
cdr3_nt: TGTGCCACCAGCAGAGGCCGCAGGCAAGAAGCTTTCTTT
cdr3_aa: CATSRGRRQEAFF

v_call: TRBV14
j_call: TRBJ2-3
clone_size: NA
d_call: NA
cdr3_nt: TGTGCCAGCAGCCAAGGAAGGGGGTTAGAGAGAGGTACGCAGTATTTT
cdr3_aa: CASSQGRGLERGTQYF

v_call: TRBV6-5
j_call: TRBJ2-7
clone_size: NA
d_call: NA
cdr3_nt: TGTGCCAGCGCGTTACCCAAAAGCTCCTACGAGCAGTACTTC
cdr3_aa: CASALPKSSYEQYF

v_call: TRBV7-9
j_call: TRBJ2-7
clone_size: NA
d_call: NA
cdr3_nt: TGTGCCAGCAGCTTTTTAGACAGGTACTACGAGCAGTACTTC
cdr3_aa: CASSFLDRYYEQYF

v_call: TRBV6-5
j_call: TRBJ2-7
clone_size: once
d_call: TRBD1
cdr3_nt: TGTGCCAGCAGTTACAGACAGGGCTTGCCCTACGAGCAGTACTTC
cdr3_aa: CASSYRQGLPYEQYF

v_call: TRBV18
j_call: TRBJ1-6
clone_size: NA
d_call: TRBD1
cdr3_nt: TGTGCCAGCTCACAAGGACAGGGCTATAATTCACCCCTCCACTTT
cdr3_aa: CASSQGQGYNSPLHF

v_call: TRBV5-6
j_call: TRBJ1-2
clone_size: few
d_call: TRBD1
cdr3_nt: TGTGCCAGCAGCAAACCGACAGGGAGAAACTATGGCTACACCTTC
cdr3_aa: CASSKPTGRNYGYTF

v_call: TRBV4-2
j_call: TRBJ2-7
clone_size: NA
d_call: TRBD2
cdr3_nt: TGTGCCAGCAGCCCCCGGACTAGCGGGGGGTTATCCTACGAGCAGTACTTC
cdr3_aa: CASSPRTSGGLSYEQYF

v_call: TRBV7-2
j_call: TRBJ2-2
clone_size: NA
d_call: TRBD2
cdr3_nt: TGTGCCAGCAGCTCCCCAACTAGCGGGGTTAACACCGGGGAGCTGTTTTTT
cdr3_aa: CASSSPTSGVNTGELFF

v_call: TRBV12-5
j_call: TRBJ1-4
clone_size: NA
d_call: TRBD1
cdr3_nt: TGTGCTAGTGGTTTGGGGACAGGGAGGGAAAAACTGTTTTTT
cdr3_aa: CASGLGTGREKLFF

v_call: TRBV10-3
j_call: TRBJ1-6
clone_size: NA
d_call: TRBD1
cdr3_nt: TGTGCCATCAGTGAGAGGATCCGGGACAGGGGGCATGGTTCACCCCTCCACTTT
cdr3_aa: CAISERIRDRGHGSPLHF

v_call: TRBV7-2
j_call: TRBJ2-5
clone_size: NA
d_call: TRBD2
cdr3_nt: TGTGCCAGCAGCCCGCGGGGGGGCCGGGAGACCCAGTACTTC
cdr3_aa: CASSPRGGRETQYF

v_call: TRBV4-1
j_call: TRBJ1-5
clone_size: NA
d_call: NA
cdr3_nt: TGCGCCAGCAGCCAACGATCAGGGGTTAGCAATCAGCCCCAGCATTTT
cdr3_aa: CASSQRSGVSNQPQHF

v_call: TRBV6-5
j_call: TRBJ2-1
clone_size: few
d_call: TRBD2
cdr3_nt: TGTGCCAGCAGAGAGGGACTAAACCTCTACAATGAGCAGTTCTTC
cdr3_aa: CASREGLNLYNEQFF

v_call: TRBV5-4
j_call: TRBJ1-2
clone_size: NA
d_call: TRBD1
cdr3_nt: TGTGCCAGCAGCACGCCGCAGGGGGCTTCTAACTATGGCTACACCTTC
cdr3_aa: CASSTPQGASNYGYTF

v_call: TRBV12-5
j_call: TRBJ1-2
clone_size: NA
d_call: NA
cdr3_nt: TGTGCTAGTGGACCGACAGCCGTGGGCTATGGCTACACCTTC
cdr3_aa: CASGPTAVGYGYTF

v_call: TRBV2
j_call: TRBJ2-2
clone_size: NA
d_call: TRBD2
cdr3_nt: TGTGCCAGCAGACGTCTAGCGGGCAGGGCCGGGGAGCTGTTTTTT
cdr3_aa: CASRRLAGRAGELFF

v_call: TRBV29-1
j_call: TRBJ1-2
clone_size: NA
d_call: NA
cdr3_nt: TGCAGCGTTGAGGCAGGGGCCTATGGCTACACCTTC
cdr3_aa: CSVEAGAYGYTF

v_call: TRBV7-6
j_call: TRBJ2-7
clone_size: NA
d_call: TRBD1
cdr3_nt: TGTGCCAGCAGCTTAGTCCCCCGACAGGGAATGGACCGCTACGAGCAGTACTTC
cdr3_aa: CASSLVPRQGMDRYEQYF

v_call: TRBV7-8
j_call: TRBJ1-2
clone_size: NA
d_call: NA
cdr3_nt: TGTGCCAGCAGCTTCTTCCCTCCTAACTATGGCTACACCTTC
cdr3_aa: CASSFFPPNYGYTF

v_call: TRBV3-1/TRBV3-2
j_call: TRBJ2-5
clone_size: NA
d_call: TRBD1
cdr3_nt: TGTGCCAGCAGCCCGGGGGACAGGGATAAAGAAGAGACCCAGTACTTC
cdr3_aa: CASSPGDRDKEETQYF

v_call: TRBV7-9
j_call: TRBJ2-1
clone_size: NA
d_call: TRBD1
cdr3_nt: TGTGCCAGCAGAAAGTCCGGGACAGGGGGAGGTGAGCAGTTCTTC
cdr3_aa: CASRKSGTGGGEQFF

v_call: TRBV4-1
j_call: TRBJ2-1
clone_size: NA
d_call: NA
cdr3_nt: TGCGCCAGCAGCCACCCTCTACAGAGCAATGAGCAGTTCTTC
cdr3_aa: CASSHPLQSNEQFF

v_call: TRBV9
j_call: TRBJ2-2
clone_size: once
d_call: NA
cdr3_nt: TGTGCCAGCAGGGCCGTGACAGGCACCGGGGAGCTGTTTTTT
cdr3_aa: CASRAVTGTGELFF

v_call: TRBV19
j_call: TRBJ2-3
clone_size: NA
d_call: TRBD1
cdr3_nt: TGTGCCAGTAGTATCGGACAGGGACGTAGCACAGATACGCAGTATTTT
cdr3_aa: CASSIGQGRSTDTQYF

v_call: TRBV20-1
j_call: TRBJ1-2
clone_size: NA
d_call: NA
cdr3_nt: TGCAGTGCTAGTAGCCCCCGCTATGGCTACACCTTC
cdr3_aa: CSASSPRYGYTF

v_call: TRBV11-3
j_call: TRBJ1-6
clone_size: NA
d_call: NA
cdr3_nt: TGTGCCAGGTTGTTCCGGGGTTTTAATTCACCCCTCCACTTT
cdr3_aa: CARLFRGFNSPLHF

v_call: TRBV7-6
j_call: TRBJ1-2
clone_size: NA
d_call: TRBD1
cdr3_nt: TGTGCCAGCAGCCCTCGGGACAGCGGCTATGGCTACACCTTC
cdr3_aa: CASSPRDSGYGYTF

v_call: TRBV18
j_call: TRBJ2-6
clone_size: once
d_call: TRBD1
cdr3_nt: TGTGCCAGCTCATTAACAGGGGCTGGGGCCAACGTCCTGACTTTC
cdr3_aa: CASSLTGAGANVLTF

v_call: TRBV7-9
j_call: TRBJ1-2
clone_size: NA
d_call: NA
cdr3_nt: TGTGCCAGCAGCGTCGGGGAGGGTGGTATCTATGGCTACACCTTC
cdr3_aa: CASSVGEGGIYGYTF

v_call: TRBV10-3
j_call: TRBJ1-2
clone_size: NA
d_call: NA
cdr3_nt: TGTGCCATCAAGGGGGACCAAGGCGACTATGGCTACACCTTC
cdr3_aa: CAIKGDQGDYGYTF